This T cell receptor beta chain derives from a study of T cell responses to AZD1222 COVID-19 vaccine. Study-wide results and limits: Researchers took repertoire samples only after the peak T cell response had come.

CDR1 is MNHEY, CDR2 SVGEGT, per germline. V dropped 5 bases and J dropped 0 bases, with 10 bases sitting between them. The CDR3 extends over 15 amino acids. Turning to this clone: Its target is unknown.

Sequenced by immunoSEQ multiplex PCR; TCRdb stores in-frame clones only, minus some. The sample lists over 45,000 clones; about 74% were seen once. The sample was peripheral blood, taken on day 0 of AZD1222 vaccination. The chain links TRBV6-2 or TRBV6-3 to TRBJ2-2, with D perhaps TRBD1 (7 bases). The receptor's source is an adult in good health. CDR3 region: CASSPRGANTGELFF. CDR3 nucleotides: TGTGCCAGCAGTCCCAGGGGGGCGAACACCGGGGAGCTGTTTTTT.